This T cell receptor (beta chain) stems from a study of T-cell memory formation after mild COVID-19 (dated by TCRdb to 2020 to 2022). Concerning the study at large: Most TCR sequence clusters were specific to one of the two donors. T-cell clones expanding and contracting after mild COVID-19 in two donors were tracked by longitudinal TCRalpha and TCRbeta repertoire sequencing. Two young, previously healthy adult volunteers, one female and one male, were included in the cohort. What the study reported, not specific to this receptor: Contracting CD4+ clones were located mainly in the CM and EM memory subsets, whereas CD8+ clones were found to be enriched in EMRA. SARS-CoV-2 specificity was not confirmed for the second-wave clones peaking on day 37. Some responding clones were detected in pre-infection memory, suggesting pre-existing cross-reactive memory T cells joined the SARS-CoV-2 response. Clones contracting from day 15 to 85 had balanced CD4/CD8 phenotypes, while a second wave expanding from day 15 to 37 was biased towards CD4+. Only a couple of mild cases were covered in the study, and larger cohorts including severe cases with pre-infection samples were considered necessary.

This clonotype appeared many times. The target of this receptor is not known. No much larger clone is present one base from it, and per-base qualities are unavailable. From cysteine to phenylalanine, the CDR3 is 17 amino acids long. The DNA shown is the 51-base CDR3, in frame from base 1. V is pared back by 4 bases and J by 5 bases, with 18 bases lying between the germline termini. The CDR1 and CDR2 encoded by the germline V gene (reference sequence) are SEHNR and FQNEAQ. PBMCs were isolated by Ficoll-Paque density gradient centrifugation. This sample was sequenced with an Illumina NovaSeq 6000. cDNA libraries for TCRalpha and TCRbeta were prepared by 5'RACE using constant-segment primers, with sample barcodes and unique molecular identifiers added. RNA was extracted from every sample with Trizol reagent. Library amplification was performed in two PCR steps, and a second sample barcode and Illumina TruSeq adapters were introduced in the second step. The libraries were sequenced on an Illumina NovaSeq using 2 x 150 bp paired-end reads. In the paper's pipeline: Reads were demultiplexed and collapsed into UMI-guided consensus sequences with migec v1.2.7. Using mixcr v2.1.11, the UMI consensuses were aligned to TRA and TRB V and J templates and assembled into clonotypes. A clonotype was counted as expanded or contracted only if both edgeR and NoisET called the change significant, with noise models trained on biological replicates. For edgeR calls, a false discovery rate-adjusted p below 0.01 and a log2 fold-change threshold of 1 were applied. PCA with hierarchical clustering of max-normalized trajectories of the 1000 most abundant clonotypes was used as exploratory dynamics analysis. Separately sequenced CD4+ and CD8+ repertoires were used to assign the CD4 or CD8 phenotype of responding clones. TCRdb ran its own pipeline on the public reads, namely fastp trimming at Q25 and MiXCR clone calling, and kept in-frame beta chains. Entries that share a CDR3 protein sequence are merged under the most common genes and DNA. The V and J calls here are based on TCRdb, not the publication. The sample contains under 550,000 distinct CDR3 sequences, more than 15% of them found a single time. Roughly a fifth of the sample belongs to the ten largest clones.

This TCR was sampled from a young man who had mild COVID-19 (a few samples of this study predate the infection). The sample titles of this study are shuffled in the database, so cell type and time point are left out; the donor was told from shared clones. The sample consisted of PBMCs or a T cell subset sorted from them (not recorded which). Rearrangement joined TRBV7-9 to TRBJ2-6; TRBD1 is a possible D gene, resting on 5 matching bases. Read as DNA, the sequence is TGTGCCAGCAGCTCCTTGGATAGGCAGGGTAGGGCCAACGTCCTGACTTTC. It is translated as CASSSLDRQGRANVLTF.